The 20 T cell receptor beta chains in this list originate from one sample, sequenced in a study of T cells in localized non-small cell lung cancer. Profiled with immunoSEQ multiplex PCR; TCRdb holds only in-frame clones, not every one. Of around 30,000 clones in the sample, around 92% were seen once. The specimen was peripheral blood mononuclear cells, collected before any cancer treatment. Receptors were obtained from a woman aged 35-70 years with stage III lung adenocarcinoma.

Only one count was recorded for this clone. The chain is built from TRBV4-3 and TRBJ2-1; 10 bases align to TRBD2. The germline CDR1 and CDR2 sequences are LGHNA and YSLEER. The CDR3 runs to 21 residues. Trimming at V came to 0 bases and at J to 0 bases, leaving 14 bases not matched to a gene. CDR3 nucleotides: TGCGCCAGCAGCCAAGATCCTCAGGGACTAGCGATCCCTAGCTCCTACAATGAGCAGTTCTTC. Amino acid sequence: CASSQDPQGLAIPSSYNEQFF.

The gene calls are TRBV18 and TRBJ1-2; unclear D gene. The germline CDR1 and CDR2 sequences are KGHSH and LQKENI. Trimming took 0 bases from V and 2 from J, leaving 4 bases between them. The CDR3 runs to 13 residues. The CDR3 region has the DNA TGTGCCAGCTCACCACCGGTGAACTATGGCTACACCTTC. Residues: CASSPPVNYGYTF. Variable domain in full (rest from reference TRBV18 and TRBJ1-2): NAGVMQNPRHLVRRRGQEARLRCSPMKGHSHVYWYRQLPEEGLKFMVYLQKENIIDESGMPKERFSAEFPKEGPSILRIQQVVRGDSAAYFCASSPPVNYGYTFGSGTRLTVV.

The J gene is TRBJ2-7, the V gene TRBV2; a possible D gene is TRBD2 (7 bases). Germline V lookup: CDR1 SNHLY, CDR2 FYNNEI. The CDR3 runs to 14 residues. Trimming removed 4 bases from V and 2 bases from J, with 12 bases in between. CDR3 bases: TGTGCCAGCAGTGGATTAGGGGGGGCCTACGAGCAGTACTTC. Its protein product is CASSGLGGAYEQYF. Variable domain in full (rest from reference TRBV2 and TRBJ2-7): EPEVTQTPSHQVTQMGQEVILRCVPISNHLYFYWYRQILGQKVEFLVSFYNNEISEKSEIFDDQFSVERPDGSNFTLKIRSTKLEDSAMYFCASSGLGGAYEQYFGPGTRLTVT.

V usage is TRBV18 and J usage is TRBJ1-1; a possible D gene is TRBD1 (5 bases). The length of the CDR3 is 15 residues. Germline-derived CDR1 and CDR2 are KGHSH and LQKENI. The V and J ends lost 3 bases and 5 bases respectively, with 16 bases between them. The CDR3 protein is CASSPAQGGKTEAFF. The CDR3 DNA follows: TGTGCCAGCTCACCGGCTCAGGGTGGGAAGACTGAAGCTTTCTTT.

J is TRBJ2-3 and V is TRBV18; D possibly corresponds to TRBD2 (6 bases). Per germline, CDR1 KGHSH and CDR2 LQKENI. The CDR3 sequence is 16 residues long. V lost 6 bases, J lost 0 bases, and 16 bases lay in between. As DNA, the CDR3 is TGTGCCAGCTCTCCCGGGACGGGGACTAGCACAGATACGCAGTATTTT. Translated, it gives CASSPGTGTSTDTQYF.

V gene TRBV6-1 combines with J gene TRBJ2-1; the D gene is possibly TRBD1 (6 bases). V was cut by 7 bases and J by 4 bases, with 14 bases left in between. Germline CDR1 and CDR2: MNHNS and SASEGT. This CDR3 has 14 residues. CDR3 sequence (DNA): TGTGCCAGCAAGACAGGACTTTTATACAATGAGCAGTTCTTC. Residues: CASKTGLLYNEQFF.

This clone was recorded a few times. J is TRBJ2-3 and V is TRBV16, with a possible D match to TRBD1 (6 bases). Germline-derived CDR1 and CDR2 are KGHSY and FQNENV. V lost 4 bases and J lost 0, with 14 bases in between. The length of the CDR3 is 16 residues. The CDR3 DNA is TGTGCCAGCAGCCGATGGACAGACTCTAGCACAGATACGCAGTATTTT. Translating it yields CASSRWTDSSTDTQYF.

This clone was counted between two and nine times. The rearrangement uses TRBV30 and TRBJ1-3; 7 positions agree with TRBD1. Germline CDR1 is GTSNPN and CDR2 is SVGIG (reference sequence). V was clipped by 3 bases and J by 0 bases; unmatched bases: 8. The CDR3 totals 16 residues. The CDR3: CAWSRDSSSSGNTIYF. The CDR3 DNA follows: TGTGCCTGGAGCCGGGACAGTTCTAGCTCTGGAAACACCATATATTTT. The whole variable domain, filled in from reference TRBV30 and TRBJ1-3, reads SQTIHQWPATLVQPVGSPLSLECTVEGTSNPNLYWYRQAAGRGLQLLFYSVGIGQISSEVPQNLSASRPQDRQFILSSKKLLLSDSGFYLCAWSRDSSSSGNTIYFGEGSWLTVV.

This clone occurred once. One end of the junction does not line up with germline, which may come from a read error. The chain employs TRBV10-1 and TRBJ2-7; D possibly corresponds to TRBD1 (5 bases). Germline CDR1 WNHNN, CDR2 SYGVQD (reference sequence). There are 15 residues in the CDR3. The chain's CDR3 is CASSESKGAAYEHYF. The CDR3 nucleotides read TGCGCCAGCAGTGAGTCGAAAGGGGCGGCCTACGAGCATTACTTC.

V is TRBV5-4 and J is TRBJ2-2; 7 bases are shared with TRBD2. After removal of 1 base from V and 2 bases from J, the junction contained 2 bases not matched to a gene. The germline CDR1 and CDR2 sequences are SGHNT and YYREEE (reference sequence). The CDR3 contains 15 residues. The CDR3 region has the DNA TGTGCCAGCAGCTTGAAGCGGGAAAACACCGGGGAGCTGTTTTTT. Its protein product is CASSLKRENTGELFF.

V gene TRBV28 combines with J gene TRBJ2-5; 8 bases line up with TRBD1. Germline V gene sequence: CDR1 MDHEN, CDR2 SYDVKM. This CDR3 is built from 13 residues. J was trimmed by 3 bases and V by 4 bases; bases with no gene match: 1. The CDR3 loop reads CASSSGQEETQYF. The CDR3 nucleotides read TGTGCCAGCAGTTCGGGACAGGAAGAGACCCAGTACTTC.

The V gene is TRBV4-1, the J gene TRBJ2-1, with D possibly being TRBD1 or TRBD2 (6 bases each). The V gene's germline CDR1 is MGHRA and CDR2 YSYEKL. Trimming shortened V by 0 bases and J by 0 bases, and 15 bases separated the two germline ends. CDR3 length: 18 amino acids. The CDR3 protein is CASSQDPGDTLSYNEQFF. In nucleotides, the CDR3 is TGCGCCAGCAGCCAAGATCCGGGGGACACCCTCTCCTACAATGAGCAGTTCTTC.

V and J are TRBV28 and TRBJ2-3, with D perhaps matching TRBD1 (6 bases). This CDR3 is built from 14 residues. Germline CDR1 reads MDHEN; CDR2 reads SYDVKM. The germline V and J ends were trimmed by 5 bases and 2 bases, with 11 bases remaining between them. The CDR3, as DNA: TGTGCCAGCAGTCCCACAGGGACCACAGATACGCAGTATTTT. Translation gives CASSPTGTTDTQYF.

The chain uses TRBV2 and TRBJ2-7; D perhaps matches TRBD1 (6 bases). The CDR3 has 14 amino acids. Trimming cost V 3 bases and J 4 bases, with 13 bases left between them. CDR1 is SNHLY, CDR2 FYNNEI, per germline. The CDR3 here is CASSEYGTPYEQYF. The CDR3 nucleotides are TGTGCCAGCAGTGAGTACGGGACACCATACGAGCAGTACTTC.

The V call is TRBV9, the J call TRBJ2-4; TRBD1 agrees at 7 bases. The V segment lost 0 bases and the J segment 5 bases; nucleotides outside the gene matches: 5. Germline V gives CDR1 SGDLS, CDR2 YYNGEE. The CDR3 has 15 residues. The CDR3 reads CASSVEGGAENIQYF. The CDR3 DNA sequence: TGTGCCAGCAGCGTAGAAGGGGGCGCAGAAAACATTCAGTACTTC.

V usage is TRBV10-3 and J usage is TRBJ2-3, with 7 bases lining up with TRBD2. Trimming cost V 5 bases and J 1 base; bases outside gene matches: 3. This CDR3 is 14 amino acids long. In germline, CDR1 is ENHRY, CDR2 SYGVKD. CDR3 loop: CAISSSGGTDTQYF. Here the CDR3 DNA reads TGTGCCATCAGTTCTAGCGGAGGCACAGATACGCAGTATTTT.

The chain employs TRBV30 and TRBJ2-3, with 10 bases that match TRBD1. CDR1 is GTSNPN and CDR2 is SVGIG in the germline V gene (reference sequence). The junction had 3 bases not matched to a gene; V was cut back by 6 bases and J by 0 bases. The CDR3 has 14 amino acids. The DNA for the CDR3 is TGTGCCTGTGACAGGGGGCAGAGCACAGATACGCAGTATTTT. The encoded protein is CACDRGQSTDTQYF. Combining the CDR3 with reference TRBV30 and TRBJ2-3 gives the whole variable domain SQTIHQWPATLVQPVGSPLSLECTVEGTSNPNLYWYRQAAGRGLQLLFYSVGIGQISSEVPQNLSASRPQDRQFILSSKKLLLSDSGFYLCACDRGQSTDTQYFGPGTRLTVL.

The V gene is TRBV7-9, the J gene TRBJ2-6; possible D gene TRBD2, 5 bases. Trimming took 1 base from V and 2 from J, leaving 6 bases between them. CDR1 and CDR2 (germline): SEHNR, FQNEAQ (reference sequence). The CDR3 extends over 15 amino acids. CDR3 DNA: TGTGCCAGCAGCTTAGTACTAGCTGGGGCCAACGTCCTGACTTTC. Protein product: CASSLVLAGANVLTF.

This chain uses TRBV7-3 with TRBJ2-7; 7 nucleotides line up with TRBD2. This CDR3 has 13 residues. Trimming took 5 bases from V and 1 from J; bases not matched to a gene: 2. Germline-derived CDR1 and CDR2 are SGHTA and FQGTGA. CDR3 amino acids: CASSPGGSYEQYF. The CDR3 bases are TGTGCCAGCAGCCCGGGGGGATCCTACGAGCAGTACTTC.

V gene TRBV6-5 combines with J gene TRBJ1-5; D is perhaps TRBD1 (6 bases). Trimming took off 6 bases at V and 0 bases at J, with 12 bases between the two ends. The CDR3 sequence is 15 residues long. CDR1 MNHEY and CDR2 SVGAGI come from the germline V gene. CDR3 region: CASSTDRNSNQPQHF. Here the CDR3 DNA reads TGTGCCAGCAGCACGGACAGAAATAGCAATCAGCCCCAGCATTTT.